The text below deals with one T cell receptor beta chain. Use of 60 Vbeta and 13 Jbeta primers characterized the PCR. Only in-frame clones appear in the TCRdb table, and some are missing; sequencing was by immunoSEQ multiplex PCR. Seen in this sample are 130,000 or so clones; the ten most common clones hold around 1.5%. V was shortened by 0 bases and J by 6 bases, with 19 bases between the two germline ends. This CDR3 has 17 residues. CDR1 and CDR2 from the germline V gene are LGHNA and YSLEER. The data derive from a study of cytomegalovirus exposure and HLA in healthy donors. The V gene is TRBV4-3, the J gene TRBJ2-3, with D possibly matching TRBD1 (5 bases). This receptor was taken from a woman in her forties in good health and CMV-seronegative. Sequencing was done on a sample of PBMCs. CDR3 region: CASSQDQKGMVADTQYF. CDR3 in DNA: TGCGCCAGCAGCCAAGATCAAAAGGGGATGGTTGCGGATACGCAGTATTTT.